This note documents a single TCR beta chain sequence. These data originate in a study of T cell clones after liver transplantation. Looking at the study overall: TCRbeta sequencing after a pre-transplant mixed lymphocyte reaction identified graft-donor-reactive clones, later tracked in post-transplant blood. Third-party-reactive TCRbeta sequences from pre-transplant mixed lymphocyte reactions served as antigen-independent comparators.

Trimming cost V 0 bases and J 6 bases, with 18 bases left between them. This CDR3 region has 17 residues. From germline, CDR1 is MGHRA and CDR2 YSYEKL. This table comes from immunoSEQ multiplex PCR, and its TCRdb copy is limited to in-frame clones, with some not included. The top ten hold 0.85% to 1% of the sample, which has 95,000 to 110,000 clones, more than 75% seen once. The TCR sequence derives from a human donor who received a liver transplant. The material sequenced was CD4+ T cells from blood, taken before liver transplant. J is TRBJ1-5 and V is TRBV4-1, with no clear D. The CDR3 DNA follows: TGCGCCAGCAGCCAAGATCAGGCGGGTTCGTTTGGTCAGCCCCAGCATTTT. Its protein product is CASSQDQAGSFGQPQHF.